A single sample gave rise to the 23 T cell receptor beta chains below, sequenced in a study of post-analysis software for immune sequencing data (dated by TCRdb to the mid-2010s). The investigation overall reported the following: Roughly 5 TRBV segments, including TRBV5-6, TRBV5-1 and TRBV20-1, were significantly more frequent in patients than controls.

Library preparation was by PCR. The data were produced on an Illumina HiSeq 2500. To reduce PCR and sequencing biases, unique molecular identifiers were incorporated into the TCR beta cDNA libraries. The public reads were reanalyzed by TCRdb: fastp trimming at Q25, MiXCR alignment, in-frame beta chains only. Rows matching on CDR3 protein sequence are summarized as one entry with the most common DNA and genes. The sample table contains about 680,000 distinct CDR3 sequences; only one count was recorded for approximately 59% of them. The ten largest clones capture around 11% of the sample. Which antigens these TCRs recognize remains unknown. The specimen was blood. The receptor source for this set is a girl aged 2 to 9 with multiple sclerosis.

The chain recombines TRBV20-1 with TRBJ1-2; 11 bases align to TRBD1. V lost 7 bases to trimming and J lost 4 bases; unmatched junction nucleotides: 8. The V gene's germline CDR1 is DFQATT and CDR2 SNEGSKA (reference sequence). This CDR3 has 14 amino acids. CDR3 sequence: CSVLDRGRPYGYTF. CDR3 in DNA: TGCAGTGTTTTGGACAGGGGGCGCCCCTATGGCTACACCTTC.

The J gene is TRBJ2-7, the V gene TRBV9; tentatively, D is TRBD2 (5 bases). The germline CDR1 and CDR2 sequences are SGDLS and YYNGEE. The CDR3 contains 15 residues. Deletions cut 0 bases from V and 4 bases from J, with 14 bases between. The CDR3 sequence is CASSVEVGGTYEQYF. CDR3 nucleotides: TGTGCCAGCAGCGTAGAAGTCGGAGGAACTTACGAGCAGTACTTC.

The rearrangement joins TRBV6-6 to TRBJ2-3, with D maybe TRBD2 (5 bases). Between the trimmed V and J ends, which lost 5 bases and 1 base, there was a span of 13 bases. CDR3 length: 15 residues. Germline values: CDR1 MNHNY, CDR2 SVGAGI (reference sequence). In DNA form, the CDR3 reads TGTGCCAGCAGTCCTCTGAGGCGGGGCACAGATACGCAGTATTTT. Translation gives CASSPLRRGTDTQYF.

This chain joins TRBV12-3 or TRBV12-4 and TRBJ1-2; TRBD1 agrees at 8 bases. The CDR3 covers 14 residues. V was pared by 5 bases and J by 6 bases, with 8 bases of the junction left unmatched. In nucleotides, the CDR3 is TGTGCCAGCAGTCCGGACAGGGTGAGAGATGGCTACACCTTC. As protein: CASSPDRVRDGYTF.

The V and J genes are TRBV11-2 and TRBJ2-3; 10 bases are a match to TRBD1. Trimming at V came to 5 bases and at J to 1 base, leaving 6 bases not matched to a gene. CDR1 is SGHAT and CDR2 is FQNNGV in the germline V gene. The CDR3 contains 16 residues. CDR3: CASSVGDRGGTDTQYF. The DNA for the CDR3 is TGTGCCAGCAGCGTAGGGGACAGGGGAGGCACAGATACGCAGTATTTT.

V and J are TRBV7-2 and TRBJ2-2, with no clear D. CDR3 length: 14 amino acids. With 1 base removed from V and 6 bases from J, the gap between germline ends came to 9 bases. Germline lookup yields CDR1 SGHTA and CDR2 FQGNSA. The DNA for the CDR3 is TGTGCCAGCAGCTTAGTCTTAGGTGCCGGGGAGCTGTTTTTT. Protein: CASSLVLGAGELFF.

CDR3 sequence reads: CASKRGWETQYF. CDR3 nucleotide sequence: TGTGCCAGCAAGCGGGGATGGGAGACCCAGTACTTC. The chain recombines TRBV6-2 or TRBV6-3 with TRBJ2-5; TRBD2 aligns across 7 bases. The CDR3 sequence is 12 residues long. Germline loops: CDR1 MNHEY, CDR2 SVGEGT. V dropped 7 bases and J dropped 5; count of bases not matched to a gene: 4.

The V call is TRBV14, the J call TRBJ1-2; 9 bases align to TRBD1. V dropped 1 base and J dropped 2; count of bases not matched to a gene: 2. Per germline, CDR1 SGHDN and CDR2 FVKESK. The CDR3 sequence is 15 residues long. The DNA of the CDR3 is TGTGCCAGCAGCCAAGCCGGGACAGGGAACTATGGCTACACCTTC. Amino acid sequence: CASSQAGTGNYGYTF. Based on the CDR3 plus reference TRBV14 and TRBJ1-2, the full variable domain is EAGVTQFPSHSVIEKGQTVTLRCDPISGHDNLYWYRRVMGKEIKFLLHFVKESKQDESGMPNNRFLAERTGGTYSTLKVQPAELEDSGVYFCASSQAGTGNYGYTFGSGTRLTVV.

This clonotype was found a few times. The gene calls are TRBV5-1 and TRBJ2-1, with TRBD2 matching over 8 bases. Per the germline V gene, CDR1 is SGHRS and CDR2 is YFSETQ. This CDR3 has 13 amino acids. V shed 6 bases and J 4 bases; nucleotides not matched to a gene: 3. CDR3 in DNA: TGCGCCAGCACCCCGGGGGGGTACAATGAGCAGTTCTTC. This codes for CASTPGGYNEQFF. The full variable domain, completed using reference TRBV5-1 and TRBJ2-1, is KAGVTQTPRYLIKTRGQQVTLSCSPISGHRSVSWYQQTPGQGLQFLFEYFSETQRNKGNFPGRFSGRQFSNSRSEMNVSTLELGDSALYLCASTPGGYNEQFFGPGTRLTVL.

This clonotype has only a few counts. The chain recombines TRBV7-9 with TRBJ1-1; D is unresolved. The CDR3 loop spans 14 amino acids. V dropped 2 bases and J dropped 2 bases, with 9 bases sitting between them. Germline V lookup: CDR1 SEHNR, CDR2 FQNEAQ (reference sequence). DNA for the CDR3: TGTGCCAGCAGCTTAATAGGAGAAAACACTGAAGCTTTCTTT. Residues: CASSLIGENTEAFF.

The chain uses TRBV12-3 or TRBV12-4 and TRBJ2-4; D tentatively fits TRBD1 or TRBD2 (5 bases each). V was pared by 1 base and J by 14 bases, with 12 bases between. The CDR3 has 12 residues. The chain's CDR3 is CASSLGGQGEYF. The CDR3 nucleotides are TGTGCCAGCAGTTTAGGGGGTCAGGGAGAGTACTTC.

This chain joins TRBV29-1 and TRBJ2-1; 7 bases match TRBD2. The trim removed 5 bases at V and 6 bases at J, leaving 7 bases unmatched. CDR3 length equals 13 residues. CDR1 is SQVTM, CDR2 ANQGSEA, per germline. CDR3 DNA: TGCAGCGTTAAGGGATCGGGAGGCAATGAGCAGTTCTTC. This translates into CSVKGSGGNEQFF.

A few counts support this clonotype. This rearrangement joins TRBV7-9 to TRBJ1-1; D uncertain. V gave up 8 bases and J gave up 2 bases, with 12 bases separating them. The CDR3 sequence is 13 residues long. Germline values: CDR1 SEHNR, CDR2 FQNEAQ (reference sequence). The CDR3 DNA follows: TGTGCCAGCTTACAATGGGGAAACACTGAAGCTTTCTTT. It is translated as CASLQWGNTEAFF.

The genes are TRBV5-1 and TRBJ1-5; no clear D gene. CDR3 length equals 13 residues. CDR1 and CDR2 from the germline V gene are SGHRS and YFSETQ. Trimming left V 0 bases short and J 9 bases short, with 10 bases between. In nucleotides, the CDR3 is TGCGCCAGCAGCTTGGACCCACCGGGGCCCCAGCATTTT. As protein: CASSLDPPGPQHF.

This clonotype appeared a few times. The chain employs TRBV29-1 and TRBJ2-1; TRBD2 matches 8 bases. Germline V gene lookup returns CDR1 SQVTM and CDR2 ANQGSEA. The CDR3 totals 16 residues. V dropped 0 bases and J dropped 6; count of bases not matched to a gene: 10. Here the CDR3 reads CSVEDWSGGRSNEQFF. CDR3 DNA sequence: TGCAGCGTTGAAGATTGGTCGGGAGGGCGCTCCAATGAGCAGTTCTTC.

The chain joins TRBV4-2 to TRBJ2-3; the match to TRBD2 covers 8 bases. Germline trimming cut 1 base from V and 2 bases from J; bases unmatched to any gene: 8. Germline V lookup: CDR1 LGHNA, CDR2 YNFKEQ. CDR3 length: 17 amino acids. CDR3 DNA: TGTGCCAGCAGCCAAGGGGATCGGGGGGGGGACACAGATACGCAGTATTTT. Amino acid sequence: CASSQGDRGGDTDTQYF.

The chain employs TRBV10-2 and TRBJ2-1; D is possibly TRBD2 (5 bases). Germline V gives CDR1 WSHSY, CDR2 SAAADI. Trimming took 3 bases from V and 0 from J, leaving 9 bases between them. The CDR3 runs 15 residues. CDR3 loop: CASSDRTSSYNEQFF. The CDR3 DNA reads as TGCGCCAGCAGTGATAGAACTAGCTCCTACAATGAGCAGTTCTTC.

V and J are TRBV7-8 and TRBJ2-1; 10 positions match TRBD2. With V trimmed by 5 bases and J by 1 base, 8 bases remained unmatched. The CDR3 loop spans 17 amino acids. CDR1 is SGHVS, CDR2 FQNEAQ, per germline. Here the CDR3 reads CASSVTRTSGSYNEQFF. CDR3 coding DNA: TGTGCCAGCAGCGTAACTCGGACTAGCGGATCCTACAATGAGCAGTTCTTC.

The rearrangement uses TRBV6-2 or TRBV6-3 and TRBJ2-7; weak D call: TRBD1 (5 bases). Trimming removed 5 bases at V and 3 bases at J, with 11 bases between. The germline gives CDR1 MNHEY, CDR2 SVGEGT. This CDR3 has 13 amino acids. The CDR3 is CASSDQGIYEQYF. The CDR3 DNA reads as TGTGCCAGCAGTGACCAGGGTATCTACGAGCAGTACTTC.

V and J are TRBV6-2 or TRBV6-3 and TRBJ1-1; 9 nucleotides align to TRBD1. The CDR3 runs to 13 residues. Germline CDR1 is MNHEY and CDR2 is SVGEGT. Trimming cost V 5 bases and J 6 bases; bases outside gene matches: 4. The CDR3 DNA is TGTGCCAGCAGTGCACAGGGGGCCTCTGAAGCTTTCTTT. This gives the protein CASSAQGASEAFF.

The table lists this clonotype with a few counts. The chain couples TRBV7-3 to TRBJ2-1, with 10 bases aligning to TRBD1. The J call is uncertain, as TRBJ2-7 better fits the DNA end. Germline assignment: CDR1 SGHTA and CDR2 FQGTGA. The length of the CDR3 is 13 residues. The CDR3 reads CASSPTGGTEQYF. The CDR3 coding sequence is TGTGCCAGCAGCCCGACAGGGGGCACCGAGCAGTACTTC.

This clonotype has more than one count but fewer than ten. Just one base apart from a much larger clone, this may be a read error. J is TRBJ2-5 and V is TRBV4-2; either TRBD1 or TRBD2 may fit D (5 bases each). Trimming took 0 bases from V and 0 from J, leaving 8 bases between them. The germline CDR1 and CDR2 sequences are LGHNA and YNFKEQ. CDR3 length: 15 amino acids. The CDR3 DNA follows: TGTGCCAGCAGCCAAGATCTGGGGGACCAAGAGACCCAGTACTTC. Protein product: CASSQDLGDQETQYF.

V gene TRBV18 combines with J gene TRBJ2-3; D remains unclear. The CDR3 totals 15 residues. Trimming took off 4 bases at V and 2 bases at J, with 13 bases between the two ends. From germline, CDR1 is KGHSH and CDR2 LQKENI. The CDR3 protein is CASSQDGTITDTQYF. The CDR3 coding sequence is TGTGCCAGCTCACAGGACGGAACCATCACAGATACGCAGTATTTT.